This TCR beta chain was documented in a study of T cell repertoires in cytomegalovirus infection. Study-wide background: A matching HLA type, together with CMV infection, was signaled by public TCR beta signatures.

This clonotype was seen only a few times. Its antigen is still unknown. Study-level results: Dominating the ex vivo response were TCR beta clonotypes that were CMV-specific and HLA-C-restricted. Cumulative public TCR beta family frequency identified CMV carriers with the relevant HLA.

From germline, CDR1 is LNHDA and CDR2 SQIVND (reference sequence). The V gene end was trimmed by 3 bases and the J gene end by 5 bases; junction bases not matched to a gene: 14. This CDR3 is 17 amino acids long. One entry per CDR3 protein results from TCRdb running MiXCR on the reads. The table lists some 700,000 distinct CDR3 sequences, roughly a third of them singletons. This receptor was obtained from a human donor in good health (CMV status not recorded). Some clones in this sample may be carry-over from other donors' samples. The sequenced material came from PBMCs. The chain recombines TRBV19 with TRBJ2-5; TRBD1 agrees at 8 bases. CDR3 nucleotides: TGTGCCAGTAGTATCTGGTATACGACAGGGGCGCGGGAGACCCAGTACTTC. It yields the protein CASSIWYTTGARETQYF.